The rows below give T cell receptor beta chains drawn from one sample of a study of blood T cell repertoires in COVID-19. The protocol was immunoSEQ multiplex PCR, while the TCRdb copy is restricted to in-frame clones and leaves out a portion. The data contain 400,000 to 450,000 clones, 70% to 90% of them seen just once; the ten biggest clones take up 10% to 15%. The material sequenced was peripheral blood. The receptors originated from a woman in her forties or fifties with COVID-19, enrolled during active disease. The CDR3 runs from the conserved cysteine through the conserved F or W. A D gene is named only where the DNA matches it firmly. Rows give clone size only sometimes, using once, few, many, or a class for an expanded clone.

CDR3 DNA,CDR3 protein,clone size,V gene,J gene,D gene
TGTGCCAGCAGCTGGACAGGAGATCGGAACACTGAAGCTTTCTTT,CASSWTGDRNTEAFF,once,TRBV7-3,TRBJ1-1,TRBD1
TGTGCCACCAGTGATGGGGCCCGGGACACTGAAGCTTTCTTT,CATSDGARDTEAFF,-,TRBV24-1,TRBJ1-1,-
TGTGCCTGGAGCGGTGCCACGGGACTCGGGGAGAGGGTCACTGAAGCTTTCTTT,CAWSGATGLGERVTEAFF,-,TRBV30,TRBJ1-1,-
TGTGCCAGCAGTGATTTGGGCGGGGCCAACACCGGGGAGCTGTTTTTT,CASSDLGGANTGELFF,-,TRBV2,TRBJ2-2,-
TGTGCCTGGAGTTTTGGCGGGGGGGCAGATGGGGCCAACGTCCTGACTTTC,CAWSFGGGADGANVLTF,-,TRBV30,TRBJ2-6,TRBD2
TGTGCCAGCAGCCCACAGCAAAACACTGAAGCTTTCTTT,CASSPQQNTEAFF,few,TRBV2,TRBJ1-1,-
TGTGCCAGCAGTTACTCACAGATCACAGATACGCAGTATTTT,CASSYSQITDTQYF,-,TRBV6-5,TRBJ2-3,-
TGTGCCAGCAGTCCACGGCCACTACATGGCTACACCTTC,CASSPRPLHGYTF,-,TRBV27,TRBJ1-2,-
TGTGCCAGCAGTTTATTTCTCCCGACGGGCCGACAGGTTCGGGACAAAGAGACCCAGTACTTC,CASSLFLPTGRQVRDKETQYF,-,TRBV28,TRBJ2-5,-
TGTGCCAGCAGTTCCGGACAGGGGCCATATAATTCACCCCTCCACTTT,CASSSGQGPYNSPLHF,-,TRBV27,TRBJ1-6,TRBD1
TGTGCCAGCATAGGAGGTTCGGGGACTGAAGCTTTCTTT,CASIGGSGTEAFF,-,TRBV6-5,TRBJ1-1,-
TGTGCCAGCAGCTTTGGACTAGCGGGGGATACGCAGTATTTT,CASSFGLAGDTQYF,-,TRBV7-9,TRBJ2-3,TRBD2
TGTGCCAGCGTAGTCGGGGGGAGCAATGAGCAGTTCTTC,CASVVGGSNEQFF,-,TRBV12-3/TRBV12-4,TRBJ2-1,TRBD2